These T cell receptor beta chains were read from a single sample in a study of Ad26.COV2.S vaccination and SARS-CoV-2 variants. The repertoire was sequenced with immunoSEQ multiplex PCR; TCRdb's copy has only in-frame clones and lacks some. The sample lists about 470,000 clones, around 91% occurring once. The material sequenced was peripheral blood, taken in a trial of Ad26.COV2.S vaccine versus placebo. The receptors derive from a person between 18 and 65 years old who received the Ad26.COV2.S COVID-19 vaccine or a placebo. CDR3s include the opening cysteine and the closing phenylalanine or tryptophan. The D gene is left open where the match is weak. Clone size is stated in some rows and not others, as once, few, many or a class when expanded.

size	J	D	V	CDR3	DNA
.	TRBJ2-2	TRBD2	TRBV2	CAGRTSGSGELFF	TGTGCCGGACGGACTAGCGGGTCCGGGGAGCTGTTTTTT
.	TRBJ2-3	TRBD1	TRBV10-3	CAIAYDRGLDTQYF	TGTGCCATCGCCTATGACAGGGGGCTAGATACGCAGTATTTT
.	TRBJ1-4	TRBD1	TRBV27	CASSFYGPGTGLLFF	TGTGCCAGCAGTTTCTACGGTCCCGGGACAGGGCTGCTGTTTTTT
.	TRBJ2-1	.	TRBV13	CASSFGYEQFF	TGTGCCAGCAGCTTTGGGTATGAGCAGTTCTTC
.	TRBJ2-5	.	TRBV6-5	CASSYVGRETQYF	TGTGCCAGCAGTTACGTAGGGCGGGAGACCCAGTACTTC
.	TRBJ2-5	TRBD1	TRBV18	CASSLSGQPQETQYF	TGTGCCAGCTCACTCTCGGGACAGCCGCAAGAGACCCAGTACTTC
few	TRBJ2-7	.	TRBV19	CASKKGGQSSYEQYF	TGTGCCAGTAAAAAGGGGGGACAGAGCTCCTACGAGCAGTACTTC
.	TRBJ2-5	TRBD1	TRBV12-3/TRBV12-4	CATSGTGGHLKHF	TGTGCGACTTCCGGGACAGGGGGCCACCTCAAGCACTTC
.	TRBJ1-1	.	TRBV6-2/TRBV6-3	CASSYGRDSEAFF	TGTGCCAGCAGTTACGGTCGGGATTCTGAAGCTTTCTTT
.	TRBJ1-6	.	TRBV3-1/TRBV3-2	CASSQEGGLSSYNSPLHF	TGTGCCAGCAGCCAAGAGGGGGGGCTGAGCTCCTATAATTCACCCCTCCACTTT
.	TRBJ2-1	TRBD1	TRBV9	CASSVVGGVYNEQFF	TGTGCCAGCAGCGTAGTAGGGGGCGTATACAATGAGCAGTTCTTC
.	TRBJ2-6	.	TRBV3-1/TRBV3-2	CASSRQSSGANVLTF	TGTGCCAGCAGCCGGCAGAGCTCTGGGGCCAACGTCCTGACTTTC
.	TRBJ1-4	TRBD1	TRBV5-1	CASSTGQGDEKLFF	TGCGCCAGCAGCACGGGACAGGGTGATGAAAAACTGTTTTTT
.	TRBJ1-6	.	TRBV18	CASSPPGSAGSTPLHF	TGTGCCAGCTCACCACCGGGGTCGGCAGGGTCGACACCCCTCCACTTT
.	TRBJ2-7	TRBD2	TRBV25-1	CASSDAGAYEQYF	TGTGCCAGCAGTGACGCGGGAGCCTACGAGCAGTACTTC
.	TRBJ2-1	TRBD2	TRBV29-1	CSVGVGTSGILEQFF	TGCAGCGTTGGGGTGGGGACTAGCGGTATTCTCGAGCAGTTCTTC
.	TRBJ2-1	.	TRBV7-2	CASSSRTSGEQFF	TGTGCCAGCAGCTCCCGGACCAGCGGTGAGCAGTTCTTC